There are a few counts of the clone carrying this T cell receptor beta chain. Its matching antigen is unknown. This entry is derived from a study of identical twins. This CDR3 comprises 16 residues. V was pared by 3 bases and J by 9 bases, with 18 bases between. Germline-derived CDR1 and CDR2 are MDHEN and SYDVKM. Study conclusions and caveats: Twins' excess sharing was less marked for out-of-frame beta sequences. Without tracking the same donors, conclusions rested on cross-sectional statistical analysis.

Each CDR3 protein is one row after TCRdb ran MiXCR on the 5' RACE reads. Of around 960,000 distinct CDR3 sequences listed, approximately 13% were seen once; the top ten hold around 1.6%. This sample was also put to use in a study of yellow fever vaccine responses in identical twins. That paper notes: Twins' vaccine T cell responses were reported to seem partly convergent and partly personalized.

V is TRBV28 and J is TRBJ1-6; D remains ambiguous. The TCR originated in a woman between 18 and 29 years old in good health. Material: PBMCs. CDR3 DNA sequence: TGTGCCAGCAGTTTCCTGGTATTCACTGGGCTTTCACCCCTCCACTTT. This gives the protein CASSFLVFTGLSPLHF. Variable domain in full (rest from reference TRBV28 and TRBJ1-6): DVKVTQSSRYLVKRTGEKVFLECVQDMDHENMFWYRQDPGLGLRLIYFSYDVKMKEKGDIPEGYSVSREKKERFSLILESASTNQTSMYLCASSFLVFTGLSPLHFGNGTRLTVT.